Sequencing of this T cell receptor beta chain was carried out in a study of sequential checkpoint blockade in melanoma. Whole-study context: Randomization was 1:1 between first-line nivolumab→ipilimumab and ipilimumab→nivolumab.

Sample treatment: randomized to nivolumab then ipilimumab (arm A) or the reverse (arm B). DNA-damaging chemotherapy had not been given to any patient beforehand. Sorted cells were live CD3+CD8+, lacking CD19 and CD56, from PBMCs. The CDR3 is 16 amino acids. V gave up 0 bases and J gave up 6 bases; unmatched junction bases: 8. Germline CDR1 SGHRS, CDR2 YFSETQ. Generated by immunoSEQ multiplex PCR, the TCRdb table keeps only in-frame clones and is missing some. The table includes around 19,000 clones, 72% detected once. The genes are TRBV5-1 and TRBJ1-5, with 8 positions matching TRBD1. This receptor was taken from a human donor with melanoma. This sample comprised CD8+ T cells sorted from blood (inferred from file names), obtained from a patient given nivolumab and ipilimumab in sequence. The CDR3: CASSLGMTGEGQPQHF. The DNA for the CDR3 is TGCGCCAGCAGCTTGGGGATGACAGGGGAGGGTCAGCCCCAGCATTTT.